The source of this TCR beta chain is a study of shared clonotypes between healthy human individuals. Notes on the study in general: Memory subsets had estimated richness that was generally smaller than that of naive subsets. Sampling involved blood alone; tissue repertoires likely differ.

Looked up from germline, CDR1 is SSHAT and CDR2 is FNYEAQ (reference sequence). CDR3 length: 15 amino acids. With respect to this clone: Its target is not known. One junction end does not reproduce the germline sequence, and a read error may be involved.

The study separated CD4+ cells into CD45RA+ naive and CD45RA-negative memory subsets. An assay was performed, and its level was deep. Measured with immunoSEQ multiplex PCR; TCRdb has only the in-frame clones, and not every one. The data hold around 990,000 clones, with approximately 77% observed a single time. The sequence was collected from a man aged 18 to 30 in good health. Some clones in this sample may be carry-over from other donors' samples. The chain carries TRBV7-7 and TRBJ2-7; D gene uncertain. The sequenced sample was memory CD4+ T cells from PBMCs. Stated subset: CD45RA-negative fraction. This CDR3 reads CASSLAGLTSYEQYF. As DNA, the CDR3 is TGTGCTAGCAGCTTAGCAGGCTTGACCTCCTACGAGCAGTACTTC.